This T cell receptor (beta chain) stems from a study of long-term antiretroviral therapy in people with HIV. Background on the study: Of all samples, the earliest predate the 2015 immediate-ART recommendation by about a decade.

Post-ART PBMC samples numbered at least two per donor, and pre-ART ones at least one. The assay used was immunoSEQ (version v3.0), run at survey level. Repertoires were generated with immunoSEQ multiplex PCR, while TCRdb's copy carries only in-frame clones and drops some. Among around 35,000 clones, 78% were seen once, and the ten largest hold under 8.5%. This CDR3 comprises 16 residues. After removal of 2 bases from V and 4 bases from J, the junction contained 8 bases not matched to a gene. The germline gives CDR1 ENHRY, CDR2 SYGVKD. The sequence derives from a woman between 50 and 59 years old with HIV. The sample in question was unsorted PBMCs, obtained 3.1 years after starting antiretroviral therapy. The rearrangement uses TRBV10-3 and TRBJ2-1; 7 bases fit TRBD1. The CDR3 DNA reads as TGTGCCATCAGTGAGAGCACAGGGGCAGGATACAATGAGCAGTTCTTC. It is translated as CAISESTGAGYNEQFF.